One T cell receptor (beta chain) is described in this entry. Its antigen is unidentified. Naive CD8 cells comprised CD45RO-negative, CCR7-positively selected cells, excluding terminally differentiated effector memory CD45RA+ cells. Assay: immunoSEQ multiplex PCR; the TCRdb copy retains only in-frame clones and omits some. The table includes hundreds of thousands of clones, about 91% detected once. The data derive from a study of shared clonotypes between healthy human individuals. Regarding the study as a whole: Naive CD4 clonotype sharing across several donors was about 5%. Relative to memory subsets, naive subsets generally showed larger estimated richness. Blood alone was sampled, and tissue repertoires likely differ.

Germline CDR1 SEHNR, CDR2 FQNEAQ (reference sequence). Trimming removed 5 bases from V and 3 bases from J, with 14 bases in between. The CDR3 spans 15 residues. This receptor was taken from a young man in good health. The rearrangement uses TRBV7-9 and TRBJ2-1, with a possible D match to TRBD1 (6 bases). The source material was naive CD8+ T cells sorted from blood. This chain's CDR3 is CASSQNTGFYNEQFF. The CDR3 region has the DNA TGTGCCAGCAGCCAAAATACAGGGTTCTACAATGAGCAGTTCTTC. The complete variable domain, with remaining parts taken from reference TRBV7-9 and TRBJ2-1, reads DTGVSQNPRHKITKRGQNVTFRCDPISEHNRLYWYRQTLGQGPEFLTYFQNEAQLEKSRLLSDRFSAERPKGSFSTLEIQRTEQGDSAMYLCASSQNTGFYNEQFFGPGTRLTVL.